The 15 T cell receptor beta chains reported below all come from one sample, sequenced in a study of control samples from healthy donors and cancer patients. Libraries were prepared by immunoSEQ multiplex PCR; TCRdb keeps only in-frame clonotypes and omits some of them. This table has fewer than 300,000 clones, over 75% appearing once. The sample taken for sequencing was PBMCs. All receptors derive from a woman aged 55-69 years with lung cancer.

This chain links TRBV5-1 with TRBJ1-1; D perhaps matches TRBD1 (5 bases). The length of the CDR3 is 15 residues. Trimming removed 0 bases from V and 8 bases from J, with 17 bases in between. Germline V lookup: CDR1 SGHRS, CDR2 YFSETQ. CDR3 DNA: TGCGCCAGCAGCTTGGCGGGGGGGGGTCCCCAAGAAGCTTTCTTT. Translation gives CASSLAGGGPQEAFF. Together with reference TRBV5-1 and TRBJ1-1, the CDR3 gives the full variable domain: KAGVTQTPRYLIKTRGQQVTLSCSPISGHRSVSWYQQTPGQGLQFLFEYFSETQRNKGNFPGRFSGRQFSNSRSEMNVSTLELGDSALYLCASSLAGGGPQEAFFGQGTRLTVV.

This chain uses TRBV12-3 or TRBV12-4 with TRBJ2-7; D is uncertain. V lost 8 bases, J lost 0 bases, and 8 bases lay in between. This CDR3 has 12 amino acids. CDR3: CASGWVSYEQYF. The DNA of the CDR3 is TGTGCCAGCGGCTGGGTCTCCTACGAGCAGTACTTC.

The rearrangement links TRBV10-3 to TRBJ1-5, with D perhaps matching TRBD1 (5 bases). Between the trimmed V and J ends, which lost 6 bases and 0 bases, there was a span of 15 bases. This CDR3 has 16 amino acids. The germline gives CDR1 ENHRY, CDR2 SYGVKD. The DNA for the CDR3 is TGTGCCATCAGCCCCCAGGGTCCCGATAGCAATCAGCCCCAGCATTTT. Protein: CAISPQGPDSNQPQHF.

CDR3 residues: CASSLGGVPSGNTIYF. CDR3 bases: TGTGCCAGCAGCCTAGGGGGGGTGCCCTCTGGAAACACCATATATTTT. The V gene is TRBV7-2, the J gene TRBJ1-3, with D maybe TRBD1 (6 bases). The length of the CDR3 is 16 residues. The germline V and J ends were trimmed by 5 bases and 0 bases, with 14 bases remaining between them. Germline lookup yields CDR1 SGHTA and CDR2 FQGNSA.

This chain links TRBV9 with TRBJ1-1, with D maybe TRBD1 (6 bases). The CDR3 extends over 16 amino acids. V dropped 0 bases and J dropped 0 bases, with 12 bases sitting between them. In germline, CDR1 is SGDLS, CDR2 YYNGEE. Written as DNA, the CDR3 is TGTGCCAGCAGCGTAGGGGACACCATAATGAACACTGAAGCTTTCTTT. This gives the protein CASSVGDTIMNTEAFF.

J is TRBJ2-7 and V is TRBV5-4; D is possibly TRBD1 (5 bases). V lost 6 bases, J lost 0 bases, and 10 bases lay in between. Germline loops: CDR1 SGHNT, CDR2 YYREEE (reference sequence). The length of the CDR3 is 13 residues. The CDR3 reads CASNRGASYEQYF. The CDR3 DNA reads as TGTGCCAGCAACCGTGGGGCCTCCTACGAGCAGTACTTC. Full variable domain (rest looked up from reference TRBV5-4 and TRBJ2-7): ETGVTQSPTHLIKTRGQQVTLRCSSQSGHNTVSWYQQALGQGPQFIFQYYREEENGRGNFPPRFSGLQFPNYSSELNVNALELDDSALYLCASNRGASYEQYFGPGTRLTVT.

The CDR3 reads CASSSAGGKQFF. DNA of the CDR3: TGTGCCAGCAGCTCCGCGGGGGGCAAGCAGTTCTTC. This chain connects TRBV11-3 to TRBJ2-1; TRBD2 matches 8 bases. Germline V lookup: CDR1 SGHNT, CDR2 YENEEA. Trimming removed 4 bases from V and 11 bases from J; junction bases left unmatched: 4. This CDR3 has 12 amino acids.

The chain combines TRBV27 with TRBJ2-5; TRBD2 agrees at 7 bases. There are 14 residues in the CDR3. V was pared by 4 bases and J by 3 bases, with 5 bases of the junction left unmatched. Germline loops: CDR1 MNHEY, CDR2 SMNVEV (reference sequence). The CDR3 region has the DNA TGTGCCAGCAGTTGGGAACGGGGGGAAGAGACCCAGTACTTC. It codes for CASSWERGEETQYF.

The chain couples TRBV18 to TRBJ1-4, with 7 bases identical to TRBD1. J was trimmed by 3 bases and V by 3 bases; bases with no gene match: 10. The V gene's germline CDR1 is KGHSH and CDR2 LQKENI. The CDR3 is 17 amino acids. CDR3 sequence (DNA): TGTGCCAGCTCACCCCAGGGGGGGTATGCAGCTAATGAAAAACTGTTTTTT. This codes for CASSPQGGYAANEKLFF.

This clone came up once. A junction boundary mismatches the germline segment, possibly from a read error. This chain connects TRBV10-3 to TRBJ1-4; D gene unclear. Looked up from germline, CDR1 is ENHRY and CDR2 is SYGVKD. CDR3 length: 12 amino acids. CDR3 protein: CAISETDREKIF. The CDR3 DNA follows: TGTGCCATCAGTGAGACGGACCGGGAGAAAATTTTT.

The V and J genes are TRBV18 and TRBJ1-5; no clear D. Trimming left V 6 bases short and J 3 bases short, with 12 bases between. This CDR3 spans 14 amino acids. CDR1 is KGHSH and CDR2 is LQKENI in the germline V gene. The CDR3 reads CASSPRGSNQPQHF. The CDR3 DNA reads TGTGCCAGCTCCCCCCGGGGTTCCAATCAGCCCCAGCATTTT.

The chain joins TRBV12-3 or TRBV12-4 to TRBJ2-7; D is uncertain. Between the trimmed V and J ends, which lost 6 bases and 5 bases, there was a span of 11 bases. CDR3 length: 12 residues. CDR3 nucleotides: TGTGCCAGCAGCCGGACGTACGACGAGCAGTACTTC. Amino acids: CASSRTYDEQYF.

This rearrangement joins TRBV28 to TRBJ2-7; weak D call: TRBD1 (6 bases). From germline, CDR1 is MDHEN and CDR2 SYDVKM. The length of the CDR3 is 15 residues. Trimming shortened V by 8 bases and J by 0 bases, and 17 bases separated the two germline ends. CDR3 nucleotide sequence: TGTGCCAGCCTATCATTTACACAGGGCTCCTACGAGCAGTACTTC. Its protein is CASLSFTQGSYEQYF. The full variable domain, completed using reference TRBV28 and TRBJ2-7, is DVKVTQSSRYLVKRTGEKVFLECVQDMDHENMFWYRQDPGLGLRLIYFSYDVKMKEKGDIPEGYSVSREKKERFSLILESASTNQTSMYLCASLSFTQGSYEQYFGPGTRLTVT.

This clone has ten or more counts. This rearrangement joins TRBV4-1 to TRBJ2-2, with D possibly TRBD1 on 5 matching bases. The V end was cut by 1 base, the J end by 7 bases, with 16 bases between. The CDR3 spans 16 residues. The germline V gene encodes CDR1 MGHRA and CDR2 YSYEKL. The CDR3 DNA reads as TGCGCCAGCAGCCAAGGTGGGGCCCTCCTAGTCGGGGAGCTGTTTTTT. Translation: CASSQGGALLVGELFF.

CDR3 amino acids: CASSPRGTGSGNTIYF. As DNA, the CDR3 is TGTGCCAGCAGCCCTAGGGGGACAGGCTCTGGAAACACCATATATTTT. This rearrangement joins TRBV11-2 to TRBJ1-3; 8 nucleotides agree with TRBD1. V lost 5 bases and J lost 0; bases outside the gene matches: 6. Germline V lookup: CDR1 SGHAT, CDR2 FQNNGV. CDR3 length equals 16 residues.